Included here is one T cell receptor beta chain sequence, with context. No antigen is known for it. The data were obtained in a study of T cell responses to AZD1222 COVID-19 vaccine. Findings of the study overall: There were repertoire samples only from the period after the peak T cell response.

Germline loops: CDR1 MNHEY, CDR2 SVGAGI. The V gene lost 2 bases and the J gene lost 5 bases, with 6 bases spanning the gap. The CDR3 has 13 residues. Sequenced by immunoSEQ multiplex PCR; TCRdb stores in-frame clones only, minus some. The top ten clones hold roughly 3.9% of a sample with about 130,000 clones, more than 75% of them seen once. This chain uses TRBV6-5 with TRBJ1-4; no firm D call. This TCR was sampled from an adult in good health. This sample comprised peripheral blood, obtained on day 0 of AZD1222 vaccination. The CDR3 DNA reads as TGTGCCAGCAGTTACAGGCGGAATGAAAAACTGTTTTTT. It yields the protein CASSYRRNEKLFF.